This TCR beta chain emerged from a study of T cell responses to AZD1222 COVID-19 vaccine. Overall study context: It was second doses at about 4 or about 12 weeks that were pooled. Overall study findings and caveats: With dominance at 160-218 and 743-854, vaccine-associated CD4 TCRs spanned spike. Spike-specific TCR breadth and depth grew following two AZD1222 doses.

Concerning this clone: What it binds is not known.

TCRdb keeps only in-frame clones here, not all; method: immunoSEQ multiplex PCR. This repertoire shows over 150,000 clones, approximately 90% found once; its top ten account for less than 3%. CDR1 and CDR2 (germline): SGHVS, FQNEAQ. With 4 bases clipped from V and 5 bases from J, the junction kept 10 bases outside the gene matches. CDR3 size: 15 residues. Sequencing was performed on peripheral blood, taken on day 0 of AZD1222 vaccination. The clonotype was recovered from an adult in good health. The rearrangement joins TRBV7-8 to TRBJ2-5, with TRBD1 identical over 7 bases. Here the CDR3 reads CASSSDRIATETQYF. The CDR3 region has the DNA TGTGCCAGCAGCTCGGACAGGATAGCAACGGAGACCCAGTACTTC.